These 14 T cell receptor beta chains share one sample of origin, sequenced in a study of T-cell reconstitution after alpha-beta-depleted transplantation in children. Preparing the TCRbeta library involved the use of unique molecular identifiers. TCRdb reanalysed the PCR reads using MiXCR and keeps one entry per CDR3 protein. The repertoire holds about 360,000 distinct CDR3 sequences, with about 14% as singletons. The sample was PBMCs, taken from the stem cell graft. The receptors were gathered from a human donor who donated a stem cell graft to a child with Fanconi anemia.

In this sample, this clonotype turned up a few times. The DNA for the CDR3 is TGTGCCAGCAGTTTCGGGGGACCGCTTCCCGGGGAGCTGTTTTTT. Its protein is CASSFGGPLPGELFF. The gene calls are TRBV27 and TRBJ2-2, with a possible D match to TRBD2 (6 bases). Germline V CDR1 and CDR2: MNHEY, SMNVEV (reference sequence). The CDR3 has 15 residues. Trimming removed 3 bases from V and 6 bases from J, with 14 bases in between.

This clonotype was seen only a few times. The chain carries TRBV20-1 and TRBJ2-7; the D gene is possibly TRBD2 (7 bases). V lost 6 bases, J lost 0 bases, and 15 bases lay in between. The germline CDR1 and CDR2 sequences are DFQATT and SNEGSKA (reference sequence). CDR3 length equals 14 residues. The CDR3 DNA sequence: TGCAGTGCCAGCGGGACACTGACCTCCTACGAGCAGTACTTC. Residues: CSASGTLTSYEQYF.

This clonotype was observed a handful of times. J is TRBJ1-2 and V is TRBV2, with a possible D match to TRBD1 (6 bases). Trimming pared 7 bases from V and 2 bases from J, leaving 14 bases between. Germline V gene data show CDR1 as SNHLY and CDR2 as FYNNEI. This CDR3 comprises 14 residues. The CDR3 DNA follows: TGTGCCAGCACTGGTCCGGACAGCAACTATGGCTACACCTTC. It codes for CASTGPDSNYGYTF.

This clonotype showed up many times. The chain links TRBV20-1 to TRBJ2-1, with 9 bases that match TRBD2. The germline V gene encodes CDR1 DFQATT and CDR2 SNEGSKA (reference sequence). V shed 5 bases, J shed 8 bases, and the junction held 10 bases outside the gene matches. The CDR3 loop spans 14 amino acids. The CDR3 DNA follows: TGCAGTGCTGGTCCGGGACTAGCTAACGATGAGCAGTTCTTC. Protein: CSAGPGLANDEQFF.

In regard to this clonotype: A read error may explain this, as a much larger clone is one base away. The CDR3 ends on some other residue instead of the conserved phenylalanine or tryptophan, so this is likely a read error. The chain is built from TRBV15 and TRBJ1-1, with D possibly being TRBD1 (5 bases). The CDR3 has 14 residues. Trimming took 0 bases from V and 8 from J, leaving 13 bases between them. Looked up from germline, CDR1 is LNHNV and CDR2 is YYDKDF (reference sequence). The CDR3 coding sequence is TGTGCCACCAGCAGAGATTCGGGGGAGTACGAAGCTTTCTCT. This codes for CATSRDSGEYEAFS.

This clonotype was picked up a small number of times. This CDR3 reads CASSQDSTGTGANTIYF. CDR3 DNA sequence: TGCGCCAGCAGCCAAGATTCCACCGGGACAGGCGCTAACACCATATATTTT. V is TRBV4-3 and J is TRBJ1-3, with 8 bases that match TRBD1. This CDR3 region has 17 residues. V lost 0 bases, J lost 7 bases, and 11 bases stayed unmatched. Germline values: CDR1 LGHNA, CDR2 YSLEER.

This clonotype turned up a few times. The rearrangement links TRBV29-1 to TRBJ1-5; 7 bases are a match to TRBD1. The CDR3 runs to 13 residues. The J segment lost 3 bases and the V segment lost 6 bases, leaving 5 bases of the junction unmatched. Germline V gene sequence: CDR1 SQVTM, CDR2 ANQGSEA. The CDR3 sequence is CSVGDSFNQPQHF. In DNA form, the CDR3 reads TGCAGCGTGGGGGACAGCTTCAATCAGCCCCAGCATTTT.

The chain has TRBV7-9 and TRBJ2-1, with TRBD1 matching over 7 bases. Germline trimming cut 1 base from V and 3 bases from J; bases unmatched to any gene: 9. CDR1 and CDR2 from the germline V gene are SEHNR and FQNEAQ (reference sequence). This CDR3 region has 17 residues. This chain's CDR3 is CASSLGSRDRLYNEQFF. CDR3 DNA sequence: TGTGCCAGCAGCTTAGGCTCTCGGGACAGACTCTACAATGAGCAGTTCTTC. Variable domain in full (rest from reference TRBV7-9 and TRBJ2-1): DTGVSQNPRHKITKRGQNVTFRCDPISEHNRLYWYRQTLGQGPEFLTYFQNEAQLEKSRLLSDRFSAERPKGSFSTLEIQRTEQGDSAMYLCASSLGSRDRLYNEQFFGPGTRLTVL.

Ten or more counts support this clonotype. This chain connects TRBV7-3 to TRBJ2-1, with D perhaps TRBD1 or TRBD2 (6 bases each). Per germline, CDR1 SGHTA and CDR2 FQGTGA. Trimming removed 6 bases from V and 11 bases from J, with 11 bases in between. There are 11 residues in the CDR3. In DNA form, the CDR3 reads TGTGCCAGCAGTCAGGGGAGGCAGCAGTTCTTC. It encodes CASSQGRQQFF.

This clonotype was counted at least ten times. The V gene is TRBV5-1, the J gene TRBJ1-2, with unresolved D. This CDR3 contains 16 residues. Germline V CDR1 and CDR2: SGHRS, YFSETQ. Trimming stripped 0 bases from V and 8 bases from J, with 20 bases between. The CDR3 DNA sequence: TGCGCCAGCAGCTTGGAGCTCGACCCAGGTTTGGGGGGCTACACCTTC. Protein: CASSLELDPGLGGYTF.

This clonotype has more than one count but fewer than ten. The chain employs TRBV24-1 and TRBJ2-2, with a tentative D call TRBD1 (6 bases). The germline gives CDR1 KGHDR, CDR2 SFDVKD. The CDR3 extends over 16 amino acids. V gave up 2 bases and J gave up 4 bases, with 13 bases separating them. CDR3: CATSDSDRLPTGELFF. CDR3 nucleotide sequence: TGTGCCACCAGTGATTCGGACAGATTACCCACCGGGGAGCTGTTTTTT.

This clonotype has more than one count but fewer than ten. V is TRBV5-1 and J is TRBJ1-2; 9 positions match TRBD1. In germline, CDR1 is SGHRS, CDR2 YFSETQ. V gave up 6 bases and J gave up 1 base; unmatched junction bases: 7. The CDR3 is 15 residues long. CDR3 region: CASNTGTGNNYGYTF. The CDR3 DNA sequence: TGCGCCAGCAACACCGGGACAGGGAATAACTATGGCTACACCTTC.

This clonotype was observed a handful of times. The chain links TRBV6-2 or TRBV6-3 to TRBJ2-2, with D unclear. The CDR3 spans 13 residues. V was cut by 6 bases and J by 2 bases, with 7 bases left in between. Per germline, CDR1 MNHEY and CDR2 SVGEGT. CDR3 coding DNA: TGTGCCAGCAGCTTCTACAACACCGGGGAGCTGTTTTTT. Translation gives CASSFYNTGELFF.

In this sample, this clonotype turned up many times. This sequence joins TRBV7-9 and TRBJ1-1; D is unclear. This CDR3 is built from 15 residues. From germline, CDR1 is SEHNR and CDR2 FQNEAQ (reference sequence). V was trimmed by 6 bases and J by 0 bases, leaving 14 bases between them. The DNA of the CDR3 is TGTGCCAGCAGTTACGACCGACTCTTGAACACTGAAGCTTTCTTT. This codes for CASSYDRLLNTEAFF.